This T cell receptor beta chain was sequenced for a study of blood T cell repertoires in COVID-19. Enrolment of Seattle patients took place during active infection, and they were followed longitudinally. The repertoire was sequenced with immunoSEQ multiplex PCR; TCRdb's copy has only in-frame clones and lacks some. Of roughly 320,000 clones listed, just under 90% are singletons. This CDR3 contains 18 residues. Germline assignment: CDR1 LNHDA and CDR2 SQIVND (reference sequence). Trimming took 9 bases from V and 1 from J; bases not matched to a gene: 9. Sequenced material: peripheral blood. This TCR was sampled from a woman aged 50 to 60 with COVID-19, enrolled during active disease. The chain has TRBV19 and TRBJ2-1, with TRBD2 matching 16 bases. In DNA, the CDR3 is TGTGCCAGCCAACGGGGACTAGCGGGAGGGCCATCCTACAATGAGCAGTTCTTC. Its protein product is CASQRGLAGGPSYNEQFF.